Following are 20 T cell receptor beta chains from one sample sequenced in a study of T-cell reconstitution after alpha-beta-depleted transplantation in children (dated by TCRdb to between 2015 and 2016). The treatment or condition label on this specimen signifies: allogeneic hematopoietic cell transplantation with graft depleted of TCRalphabeta T cells and CD19 B cells. Libraries were made using PCR. This sample was sequenced with an Illumina HiSeq 2500. TCR library preparation used molecular barcoding, with unique molecular identifiers applied to normalize quantification of the TCRbeta repertoire. TCRdb handled the public reads itself, with Q25 trimming in fastp and clone calling in MiXCR, and kept productive beta chains. A single entry per CDR3 protein holds the most common genes and DNA from its merged rows. The sample table contains 250,000 or so distinct CDR3 sequences; only one count was recorded for 20% to 30% of them. Around 4.8% of the sample is held by the ten biggest clonotypes.

The material was PBMCs, mostly from graft donor cells, obtained 360 days after TCRalphabeta/CD19-depleted stem cell transplant. The receptors originated from a female patient aged 2-15 years who had a stem cell transplant for congenital amegakaryocytic thrombocytopenia, so the T cells may come from the graft donor.

This clonotype was seen more than once but under ten times. The chain has TRBV12-3 or TRBV12-4 and TRBJ2-4, with TRBD1 matching 7 bases. The CDR3 is made up of 14 amino acids. V shed 4 bases, J shed 8 bases, and the junction held 8 bases outside the gene matches. This CDR3 reads CASSSTGTADIQYF. CDR3 coding DNA: TGTGCCAGCAGTTCGACAGGGACGGCGGACATTCAGTACTTC.

This clonotype was found a few times. The rearrangement joins TRBV29-1 to TRBJ2-5; 11 nucleotides agree with TRBD2. The junction had 5 bases not matched to a gene; V was cut back by 8 bases and J by 3 bases. Germline CDR1 SQVTM, CDR2 ANQGSEA. The CDR3 loop spans 13 amino acids. The CDR3 reads CSTIAGGEETQYF. CDR3 sequence (DNA): TGCAGCACCATAGCGGGAGGGGAAGAGACCCAGTACTTC.

V gene TRBV11-2 combines with J gene TRBJ1-6; D gene ambiguous. The length of the CDR3 is 16 residues. Deletions cut 0 bases from V and 0 bases from J, with 6 bases between. Per the germline V gene, CDR1 is SGHAT and CDR2 is FQNNGV. The CDR3 sequence is CASSLDRGSYNSPLHF. CDR3 bases: TGTGCCAGCAGCTTAGATCGGGGCTCCTATAATTCACCCCTCCACTTT.

At least ten counts were recorded for this clonotype. The chain joins TRBV29-1 to TRBJ2-7; TRBD1 matches 7 bases. Per germline, CDR1 SQVTM and CDR2 ANQGSEA. The CDR3 has 13 amino acids. V trimming: 3 bases; J trimming: 2 bases; junction bases outside the gene matches: 4. This CDR3 reads CSVEAQGPYEQYF. The CDR3 coding sequence is TGCAGCGTTGAGGCACAGGGGCCCTACGAGCAGTACTTC.

This clonotype was seen a handful of times. This sequence joins TRBV12-3 or TRBV12-4 and TRBJ2-3; 9 nucleotides match TRBD1. V lost 4 bases and J lost 5; bases outside the gene matches: 7. This CDR3 comprises 15 residues. The CDR3 coding sequence is TGTGCCAGCAGTTCTTGGACAGGGGAAGGAGATACGCAGTATTTT. Translation gives CASSSWTGEGDTQYF.

J is TRBJ2-1 and V is TRBV4-1, with D perhaps assigned TRBD1 or TRBD2 (5 bases each). V was clipped by 3 bases and J by 0 bases, with 15 bases between them. Germline V lookup: CDR1 MGHRA, CDR2 YSYEKL. The CDR3 contains 17 residues. CDR3 sequence: CASSQGIGATSYNEQFF. The CDR3 DNA follows: TGCGCCAGCAGCCAGGGGATCGGGGCGACCTCCTACAATGAGCAGTTCTTC.

The chain combines TRBV20-1 with TRBJ2-7, with a weak D call TRBD2 (5 bases). The V gene lost 2 bases and the J gene lost 5 bases, with 13 bases spanning the gap. This CDR3 contains 13 residues. Germline CDR1 reads DFQATT; CDR2 reads SNEGSKA (reference sequence). This chain's CDR3 is CSARIPSQDEQYF. As DNA, the CDR3 is TGCAGTGCTAGAATCCCTAGCCAGGACGAGCAGTACTTC.

The chain is built from TRBV20-1 and TRBJ2-7; 8 bases are a match to TRBD2. Trimming took 0 bases from V and 4 from J; bases not matched to a gene: 11. The CDR3 spans 16 residues. From germline, CDR1 is DFQATT and CDR2 SNEGSKA (reference sequence). This CDR3 is CSARDRAQGLGYEQYF. CDR3 nucleotide sequence: TGCAGTGCTAGAGATCGCGCCCAGGGACTAGGGTACGAGCAGTACTTC.

A few counts support this clonotype. The gene calls are TRBV28 and TRBJ2-3; D gene unclear. CDR3 size: 13 residues. V lost 6 bases and J 6 bases, leaving 13 bases between the germline ends. The germline gives CDR1 MDHEN, CDR2 SYDVKM. The CDR3 DNA follows: TGTGCCAGCAGCTCTGCGTCGGGTGATACGCAGTATTTT. Residues: CASSSASGDTQYF. The full variable domain, completed using reference TRBV28 and TRBJ2-3, is DVKVTQSSRYLVKRTGEKVFLECVQDMDHENMFWYRQDPGLGLRLIYFSYDVKMKEKGDIPEGYSVSREKKERFSLILESASTNQTSMYLCASSSASGDTQYFGPGTRLTVL.

The J gene is TRBJ2-3, the V gene TRBV28, with D maybe TRBD1 (5 bases). Deletions cut 7 bases from V and 0 bases from J, with 23 bases between. This CDR3 contains 18 residues. The V gene's germline CDR1 is MDHEN and CDR2 SYDVKM. The CDR3 DNA reads TGTGCCAGCATTTTTGGAGACAGATACCTTCTTAGCACAGATACGCAGTATTTT. Residues: CASIFGDRYLLSTDTQYF.

This clonotype was counted between two and nine times. The rearrangement joins TRBV2 to TRBJ2-2; no reliable D call. The CDR3 contains 13 residues. Germline V CDR1 and CDR2: SNHLY, FYNNEI. Trimming took 10 bases from V and 5 from J, leaving 14 bases between them. Here the CDR3 DNA reads TGTGCCATCGCGAGGCGACCGACCGGGGAGCTGTTTTTT. It yields the protein CAIARRPTGELFF.

The V gene is TRBV7-9, the J gene TRBJ1-4; 9 bases are shared with TRBD1. CDR3 length: 14 amino acids. Looked up from germline, CDR1 is SEHNR and CDR2 is FQNEAQ (reference sequence). The V gene end was trimmed by 1 base and the J gene end by 12 bases; junction bases not matched to a gene: 6. The chain's CDR3 is CASSLDGQGRELFF. In DNA, the CDR3 is TGTGCCAGCAGCTTAGATGGACAGGGGAGAGAACTGTTTTTT.

The J gene is TRBJ2-5, the V gene TRBV5-4; D ambiguous. V gave up 2 bases and J gave up 0 bases, with 8 bases separating them. CDR1 is SGHNT and CDR2 is YYREEE in the germline V gene (reference sequence). CDR3 size: 14 residues. CDR3 in amino acids: CASSFWADQETQYF. The DNA for the CDR3 is TGTGCCAGCAGCTTTTGGGCAGACCAAGAGACCCAGTACTTC.

V gene TRBV20-1 combines with J gene TRBJ2-5, with unresolved D. Germline V CDR1 and CDR2: DFQATT, SNEGSKA (reference sequence). The CDR3 contains 12 residues. Trimming shortened V by 6 bases and J by 4 bases, and 12 bases separated the two germline ends. CDR3 DNA: TGCAGTGCCTCTGGGTTAAGAGAGACCCAGTACTTC. Amino acids: CSASGLRETQYF.

This clonotype occurred a few times. This chain uses TRBV2 with TRBJ1-5; 8 bases are shared with TRBD1. Germline V gene sequence: CDR1 SNHLY, CDR2 FYNNEI. V dropped 5 bases and J dropped 6; count of bases not matched to a gene: 6. This CDR3 comprises 14 residues. The CDR3 loop reads CASSSQGAGQPQHF. The CDR3 DNA is TGTGCCAGCAGTAGTCAGGGGGCTGGTCAGCCCCAGCATTTT.

The chain recombines TRBV7-2 with TRBJ1-2, with 7 nucleotides matching TRBD1. With V trimmed by 5 bases and J by 0 bases, 9 bases remained unmatched. This CDR3 region has 16 residues. Germline V CDR1 and CDR2: SGHTA, FQGNSA. This CDR3 is CASSPHGTATNYGYTF. For the CDR3, the DNA is TGTGCCAGCAGCCCCCACGGGACAGCCACTAACTATGGCTACACCTTC.

This clonotype was seen more than once but under ten times. This chain links TRBV9 with TRBJ2-2; D is unclear. The CDR3 is 16 amino acids. Trimming removed 1 base from V and 2 bases from J, with 12 bases in between. Germline-derived CDR1 and CDR2 are SGDLS and YYNGEE. CDR3 nucleotide sequence: TGTGCCAGCAGCGTACAGCTCCCCACTAACACCGGGGAGCTGTTTTTT. It translates to CASSVQLPTNTGELFF.

This clonotype appeared a few times. J is TRBJ2-7 and V is TRBV24-1; 9 nucleotides agree with TRBD1. CDR3 length equals 15 residues. With V trimmed by 2 bases and J by 5 bases, 6 bases remained unmatched. The germline V gene has CDR1 KGHDR and CDR2 SFDVKD. The CDR3 protein is CATSDYGTGQDEQYF. The CDR3 DNA reads TGTGCCACCAGTGATTATGGGACAGGGCAGGACGAGCAGTACTTC.

The rearrangement links TRBV11-1 to TRBJ2-7; D is undetermined. The CDR3 contains 12 residues. The V and J ends lost 5 bases and 3 bases respectively, with 8 bases between them. The germline V gene encodes CDR1 SGHAT and CDR2 FQDESV (reference sequence). CDR3 in amino acids: CASSQGVYEQYF. The CDR3 DNA is TGTGCCAGCAGCCAAGGAGTCTACGAGCAGTACTTC.

This clonotype was detected a few times. The chain links TRBV20-1 to TRBJ1-5, with D possibly matching TRBD1 (6 bases). CDR1 DFQATT and CDR2 SNEGSKA come from the germline V gene (reference sequence). The CDR3 contains 14 residues. V was trimmed by 2 bases and J by 3 bases, leaving 11 bases between them. CDR3 in amino acids: CSARRGSLNQPQHF. DNA for the CDR3: TGCAGTGCTAGAAGGGGGTCCCTCAATCAGCCCCAGCATTTT.